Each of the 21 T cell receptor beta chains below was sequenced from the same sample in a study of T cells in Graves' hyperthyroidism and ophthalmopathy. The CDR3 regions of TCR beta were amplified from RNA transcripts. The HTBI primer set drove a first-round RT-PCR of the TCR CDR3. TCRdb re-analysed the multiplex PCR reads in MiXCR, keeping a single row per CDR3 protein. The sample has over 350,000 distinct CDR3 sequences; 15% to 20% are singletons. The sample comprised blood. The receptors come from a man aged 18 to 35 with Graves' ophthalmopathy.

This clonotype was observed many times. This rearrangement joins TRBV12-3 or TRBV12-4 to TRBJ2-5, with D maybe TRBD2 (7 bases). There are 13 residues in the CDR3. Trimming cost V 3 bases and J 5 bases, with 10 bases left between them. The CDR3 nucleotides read TGTGCCAGCAGTTTGGGGAGGGGGGAGACCCAGTACTTC. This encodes CASSLGRGETQYF.

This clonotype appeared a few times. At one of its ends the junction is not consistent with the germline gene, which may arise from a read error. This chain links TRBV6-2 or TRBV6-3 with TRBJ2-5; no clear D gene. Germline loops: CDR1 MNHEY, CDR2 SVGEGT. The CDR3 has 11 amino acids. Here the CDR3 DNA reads TGTGCCTGCAGTTTGGGAGAGACCCAGTACTTC. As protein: CACSLGETQYF.

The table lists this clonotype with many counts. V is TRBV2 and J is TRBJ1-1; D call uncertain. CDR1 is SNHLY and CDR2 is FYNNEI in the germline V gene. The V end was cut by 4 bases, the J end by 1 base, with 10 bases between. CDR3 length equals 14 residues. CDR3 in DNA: TGTGCCAGCAGTGGCAGGCAACCGAACACTGAAGCTTTCTTT. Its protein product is CASSGRQPNTEAFF. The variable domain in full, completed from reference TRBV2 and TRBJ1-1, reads EPEVTQTPSHQVTQMGQEVILRCVPISNHLYFYWYRQILGQKVEFLVSFYNNEISEKSEIFDDQFSVERPDGSNFTLKIRSTKLEDSAMYFCASSGRQPNTEAFFGQGTRLTVV.

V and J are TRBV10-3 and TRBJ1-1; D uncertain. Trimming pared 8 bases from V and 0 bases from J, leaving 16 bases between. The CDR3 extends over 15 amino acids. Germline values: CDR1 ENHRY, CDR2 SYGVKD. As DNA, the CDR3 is TGTGCCATCTCTGTGCAGGATGACATGAACACTGAAGCTTTCTTT. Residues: CAISVQDDMNTEAFF.

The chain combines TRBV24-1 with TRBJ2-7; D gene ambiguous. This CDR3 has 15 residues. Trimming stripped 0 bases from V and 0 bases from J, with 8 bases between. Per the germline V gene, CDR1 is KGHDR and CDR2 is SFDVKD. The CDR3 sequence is CATSDLKNISYEQYF. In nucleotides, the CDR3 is TGTGCCACCAGTGATTTGAAGAACATCTCCTACGAGCAGTACTTC.

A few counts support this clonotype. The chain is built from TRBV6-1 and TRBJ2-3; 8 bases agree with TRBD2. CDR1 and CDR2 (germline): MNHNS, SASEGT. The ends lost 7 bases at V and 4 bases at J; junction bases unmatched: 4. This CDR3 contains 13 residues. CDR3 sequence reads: CASTGGAADTQYF. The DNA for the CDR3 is TGTGCCAGCACCGGGGGGGCTGCAGATACGCAGTATTTT.

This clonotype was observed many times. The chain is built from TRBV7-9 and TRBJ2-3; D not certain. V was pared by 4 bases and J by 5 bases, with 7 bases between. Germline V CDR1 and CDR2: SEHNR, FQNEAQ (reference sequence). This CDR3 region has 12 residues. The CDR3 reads CASSSGIDTQYF. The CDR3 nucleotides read TGTGCCAGCAGCTCAGGAATAGATACGCAGTATTTT.

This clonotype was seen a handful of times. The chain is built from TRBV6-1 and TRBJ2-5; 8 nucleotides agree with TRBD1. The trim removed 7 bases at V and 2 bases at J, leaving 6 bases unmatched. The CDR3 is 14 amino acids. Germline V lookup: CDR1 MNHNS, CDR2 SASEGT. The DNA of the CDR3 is TGTGCCAGCAAGACAGGGGATTGGCAAGAGACCCAGTACTTC. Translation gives CASKTGDWQETQYF.

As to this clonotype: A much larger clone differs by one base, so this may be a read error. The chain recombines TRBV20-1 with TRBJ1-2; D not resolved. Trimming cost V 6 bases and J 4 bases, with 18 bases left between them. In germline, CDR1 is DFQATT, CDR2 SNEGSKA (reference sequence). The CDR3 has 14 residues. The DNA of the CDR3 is TGCAGTGCGGGCGCGCTGCAACGGGGCTATGGCTACACCTTC. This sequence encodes CSAGALQRGYGYTF.

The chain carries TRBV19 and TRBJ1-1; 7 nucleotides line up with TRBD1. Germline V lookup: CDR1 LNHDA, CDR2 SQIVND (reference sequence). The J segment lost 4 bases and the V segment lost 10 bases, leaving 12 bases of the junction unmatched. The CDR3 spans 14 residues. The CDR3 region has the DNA TGTGCCACTACGGACAGGACGGGTGGCACTGAAGCTTTCTTT. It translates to CATTDRTGGTEAFF.

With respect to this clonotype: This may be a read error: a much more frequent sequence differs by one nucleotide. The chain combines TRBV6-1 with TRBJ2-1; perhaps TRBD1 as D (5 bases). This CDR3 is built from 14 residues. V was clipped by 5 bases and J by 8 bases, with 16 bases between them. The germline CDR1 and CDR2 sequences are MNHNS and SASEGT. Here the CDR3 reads CASSSNERGHEQFF. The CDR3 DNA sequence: TGTGCCAGCAGTTCGAATGAAAGGGGCCATGAGCAGTTCTTC.

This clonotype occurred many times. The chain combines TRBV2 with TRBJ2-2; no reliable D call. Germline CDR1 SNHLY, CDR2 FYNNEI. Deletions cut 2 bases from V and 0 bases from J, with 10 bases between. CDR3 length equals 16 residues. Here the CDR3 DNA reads TGTGCCAGCAGTGAACAAGGCGGTTCGAACACCGGGGAGCTGTTTTTT. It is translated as CASSEQGGSNTGELFF.

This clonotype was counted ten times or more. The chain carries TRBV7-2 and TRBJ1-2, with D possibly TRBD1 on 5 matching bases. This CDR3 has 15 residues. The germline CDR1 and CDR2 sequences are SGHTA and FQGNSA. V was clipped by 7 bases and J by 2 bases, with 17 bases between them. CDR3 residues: CASTLFGGWNYGYTF. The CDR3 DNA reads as TGTGCCAGCACCCTATTCGGGGGGTGGAACTATGGCTACACCTTC.

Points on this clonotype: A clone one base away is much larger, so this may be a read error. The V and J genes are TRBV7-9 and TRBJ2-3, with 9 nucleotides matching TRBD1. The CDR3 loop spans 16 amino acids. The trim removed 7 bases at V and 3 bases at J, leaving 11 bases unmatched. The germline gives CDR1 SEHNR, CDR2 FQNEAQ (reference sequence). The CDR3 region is CASNNDRGDITDTQYF. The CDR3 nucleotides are TGTGCCAGCAACAACGACAGGGGGGATATAACAGATACGCAGTATTTT.

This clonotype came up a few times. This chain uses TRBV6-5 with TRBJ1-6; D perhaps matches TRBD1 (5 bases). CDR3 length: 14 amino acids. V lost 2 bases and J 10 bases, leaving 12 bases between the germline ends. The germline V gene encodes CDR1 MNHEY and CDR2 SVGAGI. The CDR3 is CASSYRPGESPLHF. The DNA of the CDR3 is TGTGCCAGCAGTTACCGGCCGGGGGAGTCACCCCTCCACTTT.

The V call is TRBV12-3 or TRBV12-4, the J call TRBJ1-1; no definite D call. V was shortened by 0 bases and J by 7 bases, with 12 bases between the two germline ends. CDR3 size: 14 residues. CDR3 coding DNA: TGTGCCAGCAGTTTAGCGGGAGCTGCTGGTGAAGCTTTCTTT. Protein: CASSLAGAAGEAFF.

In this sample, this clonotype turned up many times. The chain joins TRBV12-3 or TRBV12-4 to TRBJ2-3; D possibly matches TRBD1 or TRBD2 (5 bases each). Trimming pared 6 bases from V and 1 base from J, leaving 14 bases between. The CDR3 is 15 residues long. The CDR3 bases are TGTGCCAGCAGCACCAGAGGGGTCGGCACAGATACGCAGTATTTT. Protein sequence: CASSTRGVGTDTQYF.

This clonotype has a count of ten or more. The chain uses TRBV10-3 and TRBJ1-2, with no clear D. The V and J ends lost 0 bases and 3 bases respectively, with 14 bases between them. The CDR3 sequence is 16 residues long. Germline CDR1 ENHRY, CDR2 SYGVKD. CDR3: CAISESTGREDYGYTF. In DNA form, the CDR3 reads TGTGCCATCAGTGAGTCGACGGGTAGGGAGGACTATGGCTACACCTTC.

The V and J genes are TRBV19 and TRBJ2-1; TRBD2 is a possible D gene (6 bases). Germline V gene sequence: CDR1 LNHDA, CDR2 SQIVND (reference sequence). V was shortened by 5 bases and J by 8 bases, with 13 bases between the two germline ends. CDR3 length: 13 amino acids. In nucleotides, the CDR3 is TGTGCCAGTAGTCCGGGAGATGGCTATGAGCAGTTCTTC. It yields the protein CASSPGDGYEQFF.

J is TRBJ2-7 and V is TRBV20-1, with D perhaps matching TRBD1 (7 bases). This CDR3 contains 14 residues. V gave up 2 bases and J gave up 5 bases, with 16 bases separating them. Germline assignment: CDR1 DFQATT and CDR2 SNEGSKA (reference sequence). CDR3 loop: CSARIPGGWNEQYF. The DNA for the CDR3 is TGCAGTGCTAGAATTCCAGGGGGGTGGAACGAGCAGTACTTC.

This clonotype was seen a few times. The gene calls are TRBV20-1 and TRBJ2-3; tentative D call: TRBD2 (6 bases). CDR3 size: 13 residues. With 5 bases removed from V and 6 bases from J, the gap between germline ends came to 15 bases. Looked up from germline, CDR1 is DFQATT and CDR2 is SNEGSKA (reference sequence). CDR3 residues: CSALSTRRDTQYF. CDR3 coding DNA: TGCAGTGCTCTCTCGACTAGAAGGGATACGCAGTATTTT.